Shown below are 8 T cell receptor beta chains from a single sample sequenced in a study of control samples from healthy donors and cancer patients. Produced via immunoSEQ multiplex PCR; TCRdb's table is partial and in-frame only. Altogether some 80,000 clones are present, roughly 89% being singletons, with the ten largest covering under 2.5%. The source material was PBMCs. These receptors were collected from a woman aged 60-75 years with head and neck cancer.

The table lists this clone with a few counts. The rearrangement joins TRBV27 to TRBJ1-6; D gene ambiguous. Germline CDR1 and CDR2: MNHEY and SMNVEV (reference sequence). V dropped 5 bases and J dropped 6 bases, with 14 bases sitting between them. The CDR3 runs to 15 residues. This chain's CDR3 is CASSPTGFGNSPLHF. In DNA form, the CDR3 reads TGTGCCAGCAGTCCCACGGGGTTCGGTAATTCACCCCTCCACTTT.

This chain connects TRBV14 to TRBJ2-1; 14 positions match TRBD2. Unmatched junction bases numbered 11, after V lost 3 bases and J lost 1 base. The CDR3 extends over 20 amino acids. CDR1 and CDR2 (germline): SGHDN, FVKESK. In DNA form, the CDR3 reads TGTGCCAGCAGCCACAGACTAGCGGGAGGGCTCTCCGATTCCTACAATGAGCAGTTCTTC. It is translated as CASSHRLAGGLSDSYNEQFF.

The chain links TRBV18 to TRBJ2-7, with no clear D. This CDR3 has 13 amino acids. The V and J ends lost 5 bases and 3 bases respectively, with 11 bases between them. From germline, CDR1 is KGHSH and CDR2 LQKENI. The CDR3 DNA is TGTGCCAGCTCAACCTCAGAAAACTACGAGCAGTACTTC. Residues: CASSTSENYEQYF.

The chain recombines TRBV3-1 (or the pseudogene TRBV3-2) with TRBJ1-5; D unresolved. CDR1 and CDR2 (germline): LGHDT, YNNKEL (reference sequence). V lost 3 bases to trimming and J lost 4 bases, with 10 bases between them. This CDR3 has 14 residues. The CDR3 DNA sequence: TGTGCCAGCAGCCAGGGAGGGCATAATCAGCCCCAGCATTTT. It yields the protein CASSQGGHNQPQHF.

V usage is TRBV28 and J usage is TRBJ2-6; 7 positions match TRBD2. CDR3 length equals 18 residues. CDR1 and CDR2 from the germline V gene are MDHEN and SYDVKM. Trimming removed 6 bases from V and 0 bases from J; junction bases left unmatched: 11. The CDR3 bases are TGTGCCAGCAGCCCCCCCCGGCTAGCGGACTCTGGGGCCAACGTCCTGACTTTC. Protein: CASSPPRLADSGANVLTF.

This clone was found a few times. The V gene is TRBV6-5, the J gene TRBJ2-3, with D possibly TRBD2 on 6 matching bases. This CDR3 has 15 residues. The germline CDR1 and CDR2 sequences are MNHEY and SVGAGI. V was pared by 4 bases and J by 0 bases, with 11 bases between. The CDR3 sequence: CASSSPGTSTDTQYF. The CDR3 DNA is TGTGCCAGCAGTTCTCCAGGGACTAGCACAGATACGCAGTATTTT.

The chain joins TRBV29-1 to TRBJ2-1; TRBD2 agrees at 7 bases. Germline values: CDR1 SQVTM, CDR2 ANQGSEA. J gave up 6 bases and V 4 bases, and 9 bases lay outside the gene matches. This CDR3 is 14 amino acids long. This CDR3 reads CSVGLAENPNEQFF. The CDR3 bases are TGCAGCGTTGGTCTAGCGGAGAATCCCAATGAGCAGTTCTTC.

V usage is TRBV5-4 and J usage is TRBJ2-3; 9 positions agree with TRBD1. This CDR3 is 16 amino acids long. The V and J ends lost 0 bases and 2 bases, in that order; junction bases with no gene match: 4. Germline V CDR1 and CDR2: SGHNT, YYREEE (reference sequence). The CDR3 DNA reads as TGTGCCAGCAGCTTGGGCGGGACAGGGTTCACAGATACGCAGTATTTT. Its translation is CASSLGGTGFTDTQYF.